Included here is one T cell receptor (beta chain) sequence, with context. Between the trimmed V and J ends, which lost 2 bases and 2 bases, there was a span of 10 bases. The CDR3 extends over 14 amino acids. Germline CDR1 SGHAT, CDR2 FQDESV (reference sequence). This record comes from a study of technical replicates of blood from several donors. Clones were sequenced by immunoSEQ multiplex PCR, and TCRdb holds only the in-frame ones, with some missing. The table records tens of thousands of clones, roughly nine tenths of them present only once. Sequencing was done on a sample of T cells isolated from PBMCs. This clonotype was sampled from a human donor in good health. This rearrangement joins TRBV11-1 to TRBJ2-7; D remains unclear. The CDR3 coding sequence is TGTGCCAGCAGCTTAACTGGTTCCCCCTACGAGCAGTACTTC. Protein product: CASSLTGSPYEQYF.